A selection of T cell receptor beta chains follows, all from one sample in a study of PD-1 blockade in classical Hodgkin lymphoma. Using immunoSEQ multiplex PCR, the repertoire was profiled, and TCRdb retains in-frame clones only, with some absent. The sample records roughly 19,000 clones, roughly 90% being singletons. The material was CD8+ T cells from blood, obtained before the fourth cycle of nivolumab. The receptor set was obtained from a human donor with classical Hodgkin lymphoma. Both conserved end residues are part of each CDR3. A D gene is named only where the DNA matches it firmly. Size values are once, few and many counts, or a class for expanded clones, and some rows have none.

DNA: TGCAGCGTCGCCGGGACAGTGGACTCACTAAACACTGAAGCTTTCTTT; CDR3: CSVAGTVDSLNTEAFF; D: TRBD1; size: .; J: TRBJ1-1; length: 16; V: TRBV29-1
DNA: TGTGCCAGCAGACCAAGATCCGGGACAGGGAACACTGAAGCTTTCTTT; CDR3: CASRPRSGTGNTEAFF; D: TRBD1; size: .; J: TRBJ1-1; length: 16; V: TRBV5-4
DNA: TGTGCCTGGAGTCCCCGGATTCCGACAGGGATCGGGATCCAGCAGCCCCAGCATTTT; CDR3: CAWSPRIPTGIGIQQPQHF; D: TRBD1; size: .; J: TRBJ1-5; length: 19; V: TRBV30
DNA: TGTGCCAGTAGTATAGATCGGGCCAGCGGGAAGCCCACAGATACGCAGTATTTT; CDR3: CASSIDRASGKPTDTQYF; D: TRBD2; size: .; J: TRBJ2-3; length: 18; V: TRBV19
DNA: TGCAGCGTTGAGACGCAGGGGGCCGGGGACGAGCAGTACTTC; CDR3: CSVETQGAGDEQYF; D: TRBD1; size: once; J: TRBJ2-7; length: 14; V: TRBV29-1
DNA: TGTGCCAGCAGTCCTCCAGGTGGGGGAGTAGTGAACACTGAAGCTTTCTTT; CDR3: CASSPPGGGVVNTEAFF; D: .; size: .; J: TRBJ1-1; length: 17; V: TRBV28
DNA: TGCGCCAGCAGCTTTCGGGACAGGAACTACGAGCAGTACTTC; CDR3: CASSFRDRNYEQYF; D: TRBD1; size: .; J: TRBJ2-7; length: 14; V: TRBV5-1
DNA: TGTGCCAGCAGTTTCTCGGGGGGTAGCAATCAGCCCCAGCATTTT; CDR3: CASSFSGGSNQPQHF; D: .; size: .; J: TRBJ1-5; length: 15; V: TRBV27
DNA: TGCAGCGTTCGTACAGGGCTAAGAAACGAGCAGTACTTC; CDR3: CSVRTGLRNEQYF; D: .; size: .; J: TRBJ2-7; length: 13; V: TRBV29-1
DNA: TGTGCCAGCAGCGCAACTTTAGGAATGATCCAAGAGACCCAGTACTTC; CDR3: CASSATLGMIQETQYF; D: .; size: .; J: TRBJ2-5; length: 16; V: TRBV9
DNA: TGTGCCATCGCGGGGGGTGGGTTAATTGACTATGGCTACACCTTC; CDR3: CAIAGGGLIDYGYTF; D: .; size: .; J: TRBJ1-2; length: 15; V: TRBV10-3
DNA: TGCGCCAGCAGTGAGTCCAGGGGGGGGAAGACCCAGTACTTC; CDR3: CASSESRGGKTQYF; D: .; size: .; J: TRBJ2-5; length: 14; V: TRBV10-1
DNA: TGTGCCAGCAGTTACTCACCAGGGACTGTAACTGAAGCTTTCTTT; CDR3: CASSYSPGTVTEAFF; D: .; size: .; J: TRBJ1-1; length: 15; V: TRBV6-5
DNA: TGTGCCAGTAGTATACGTCGTGTGCGGCCGGGAGAAGAGTACGAGCAGTACTTC; CDR3: CASSIRRVRPGEEYEQYF; D: .; size: .; J: TRBJ2-7; length: 18; V: TRBV19
DNA: TGTGCCAGCAGCCGATCCATAGCGGGAGGGGAAGATACGCAGTATTTT; CDR3: CASSRSIAGGEDTQYF; D: TRBD2; size: .; J: TRBJ2-3; length: 16; V: TRBV27
DNA: TGTGCCAGCAGCTTATTAGGGAACACCGGGGAGCTGTTTTTT; CDR3: CASSLLGNTGELFF; D: .; size: few; J: TRBJ2-2; length: 14; V: TRBV7-7
DNA: TGTGCCAGCAGCCTCTGGCGGGACAGGGAAGAGACCCAGTACTTC; CDR3: CASSLWRDREETQYF; D: TRBD1; size: .; J: TRBJ2-5; length: 15; V: TRBV9
DNA: TGTGCCAGCAGTGACAAGGATGGGTCAGGCAGGTCGAGGGACTACGAGCAGTACTTC; CDR3: CASSDKDGSGRSRDYEQYF; D: .; size: .; J: TRBJ2-7; length: 19; V: TRBV6-1
DNA: TGTGCCAGCAGCTTGATTGCGGGTAACACCGGGGAGCTGTTTTTT; CDR3: CASSLIAGNTGELFF; D: .; size: .; J: TRBJ2-2; length: 15; V: TRBV5-4
DNA: TGCGCCAGCAGTGGACCGGGACAGAAAAAAGCTTTCTTT; CDR3: CASSGPGQKKAFF; D: TRBD1; size: .; J: TRBJ1-1; length: 13; V: TRBV10-1
DNA: TGTGCCAGCAGTTACGCCACCGGATCAGCCCCTCAGCCCCAGCATTTT; CDR3: CASSYATGSAPQPQHF; D: .; size: .; J: TRBJ1-5; length: 16; V: TRBV6-6
DNA: TGTGCCAGCAGTTTGCGGGTTACCTACGAGCAGTACTTC; CDR3: CASSLRVTYEQYF; D: .; size: .; J: TRBJ2-7; length: 13; V: TRBV27
DNA: TGTGCCAGCAGTGAAGCCCCCCAGGGGCGGGATACGCAGTATTTT; CDR3: CASSEAPQGRDTQYF; D: .; size: .; J: TRBJ2-3; length: 15; V: TRBV6-1
DNA: TGTGCCAGCAGCCAACATACAGGGGATTCACCCCTCCACTTT; CDR3: CASSQHTGDSPLHF; D: TRBD1; size: .; J: TRBJ1-6; length: 14; V: TRBV4-2
DNA: TGTGCCAGCAGCTTTAGCTACAATGAGCAGTTCTTC; CDR3: CASSFSYNEQFF; D: .; size: once; J: TRBJ2-1; length: 12; V: TRBV13
DNA: TGTGCCAGCAGCTTAGGTCTGCAGGGGTGTTTCTTT; CDR3: CASSLGLQGCFF; D: .; size: once; J: TRBJ1-1; length: 12; V: TRBV7-2
DNA: TGTGCCAGCAGTTACTCTACCGACGAGCAGTTCTTC; CDR3: CASSYSTDEQFF; D: .; size: .; J: TRBJ2-1; length: 12; V: TRBV6-5
DNA: TGTGCCAGCAGCTTAGTTTATAGAGACAATGAGCAGTTCTTC; CDR3: CASSLVYRDNEQFF; D: .; size: once; J: TRBJ2-1; length: 14; V: TRBV7-8
DNA: TGTGCCAGCAGTTTGTTAGACTTTGAGACCCAGTACTTC; CDR3: CASSLLDFETQYF; D: .; size: .; J: TRBJ2-5; length: 13; V: TRBV28
DNA: TGTGCCAGCAGCGAACAGGGTGATGGCTACACCTTC; CDR3: CASSEQGDGYTF; D: .; size: .; J: TRBJ1-2; length: 12; V: TRBV9
DNA: TGTGCCAGCAGCGTACGGGGGGCGTCCGCTGAAGCTTTCTTT; CDR3: CASSVRGASAEAFF; D: .; size: .; J: TRBJ1-1; length: 14; V: TRBV13
DNA: TGTGCCAGCAGTTTGGGACAGCGGACCTACGAGCAGTACTTC; CDR3: CASSLGQRTYEQYF; D: TRBD1; size: .; J: TRBJ2-7; length: 14; V: TRBV28
DNA: TGCGCCAGCAGCCAAACCCCGGGACTAGTGGAGGAGACCCAGTACTTC; CDR3: CASSQTPGLVEETQYF; D: TRBD2; size: .; J: TRBJ2-5; length: 16; V: TRBV4-1
DNA: TGTGCCAGCAGCTTAGGGGGGGCCCGAGGCAGTACCTACGAGCAGTACTTC; CDR3: CASSLGGARGSTYEQYF; D: .; size: .; J: TRBJ2-7; length: 17; V: TRBV13
DNA: TGTGCCAGCAGCGTAGCGGCGGAATCCCTGCCCGTTTCCTACGAGCAGTACTTC; CDR3: CASSVAAESLPVSYEQYF; D: .; size: once; J: TRBJ2-7; length: 18; V: TRBV9
DNA: TGTGCCAGCAGCCCCTTGTCTTCGGGTTTTGAAAAACTGTTTTTT; CDR3: CASSPLSSGFEKLFF; D: .; size: .; J: TRBJ1-4; length: 15; V: TRBV27
DNA: TGTGCCAGCAGTCACAGCGGGGAGCTGTTTTTT; CDR3: CASSHSGELFF; D: .; size: .; J: TRBJ2-2; length: 11; V: TRBV27
DNA: TGTGCCAGAAGCTGGACTAGCGGGACCTACGAGCAGTACTTC; CDR3: CARSWTSGTYEQYF; D: TRBD2; size: .; J: TRBJ2-7; length: 14; V: TRBV5-3
DNA: TGTGCCAGCAGCTTAGTTGCAGGGGGTCACAATGAGCAGTTCTTC; CDR3: CASSLVAGGHNEQFF; D: TRBD1; size: .; J: TRBJ2-1; length: 15; V: TRBV11-2
DNA: TGTGCCAGCAGCTTCCGACTAGCAATTGCAGATACGCAGTATTTT; CDR3: CASSFRLAIADTQYF; D: TRBD2; size: .; J: TRBJ2-3; length: 15; V: TRBV7-3
DNA: TGTGCCAGCAGCTTTGTCGGACAGGGGCTCAACTATGGCTACACCTTC; CDR3: CASSFVGQGLNYGYTF; D: TRBD1; size: .; J: TRBJ1-2; length: 16; V: TRBV5-6
DNA: TGTGCCAGCAGCCGTGCCGGGCTACGCGAGCAGTACTTC; CDR3: CASSRAGLREQYF; D: .; size: few; J: TRBJ2-7; length: 13; V: TRBV14
DNA: TGTGCCAGCAGTTACTCCAGTAACTATGGCTACACCTTC; CDR3: CASSYSSNYGYTF; D: .; size: few; J: TRBJ1-2; length: 13; V: TRBV6-5
DNA: TGTGCCTGGGCAAGCAGTAGCAATCAGCCCCAGCATTTT; CDR3: CAWASSSNQPQHF; D: .; size: .; J: TRBJ1-5; length: 13; V: TRBV30
DNA: TGTGCCAGCAGCCTAGACTACGAGCAGTACTTC; CDR3: CASSLDYEQYF; D: .; size: .; J: TRBJ2-7; length: 11; V: TRBV11-2
DNA: TGTGCCAGCAGTTCCAGTACTAGCGGGTTAGGTGAGCAGTTCTTC; CDR3: CASSSSTSGLGEQFF; D: TRBD2; size: .; J: TRBJ2-1; length: 15; V: TRBV28
DNA: TGCGCCAGTCCAGGGTTCTCCTATAATTCACCCCTCCACTTT; CDR3: CASPGFSYNSPLHF; D: .; size: .; J: TRBJ1-6; length: 14; V: TRBV23-1
DNA: TGTGCCAGCAGTCTCGGGAGCTCCTCCTACGAGCAGTACTTC; CDR3: CASSLGSSSYEQYF; D: .; size: .; J: TRBJ2-7; length: 14; V: TRBV27
DNA: TGCGCCAGCAGTGAGTCCATGGACCCCTACAATGAGCAGTTCTTC; CDR3: CASSESMDPYNEQFF; D: .; size: .; J: TRBJ2-1; length: 15; V: TRBV10-1
DNA: TGTGCCAGCAGCTTTGGGGAGGGTGAGCAGTTCTTC; CDR3: CASSFGEGEQFF; D: TRBD2; size: .; J: TRBJ2-1; length: 12; V: TRBV5-4
DNA: TGCGCCAGCAGGCGGGGCACAGATACGCAGTATTTT; CDR3: CASRRGTDTQYF; D: .; size: .; J: TRBJ2-3; length: 12; V: TRBV5-1
DNA: TGTGCCAGCAGCTTAGTACAGGGGCGGAACACTGAAGCTTTCTTT; CDR3: CASSLVQGRNTEAFF; D: TRBD1; size: .; J: TRBJ1-1; length: 15; V: TRBV7-9
DNA: TGTGCCAGCAGTGTTCTAGCGGGACACAATGAGCAGTTCTTC; CDR3: CASSVLAGHNEQFF; D: TRBD2; size: .; J: TRBJ2-1; length: 14; V: TRBV2
DNA: TGTGCCAGCAGTTTACCAGGGCGGGGGGAGCAGTACTTC; CDR3: CASSLPGRGEQYF; D: TRBD2; size: .; J: TRBJ2-7; length: 13; V: TRBV27
DNA: TGTGCCAGCAGCTCCTTAAGGGCTTTGGACAGACCCTACGAGCAGTACTTC; CDR3: CASSSLRALDRPYEQYF; D: .; size: .; J: TRBJ2-7; length: 17; V: TRBV11-2
DNA: TGTGCCAGCAGCGGAGGACTAAACTACGAGCAGTACTTC; CDR3: CASSGGLNYEQYF; D: .; size: .; J: TRBJ2-7; length: 13; V: TRBV14
DNA: TGTGCCAGCAGCCCCACAATGAGACTAGACTACAATGAGCAGTTCTTC; CDR3: CASSPTMRLDYNEQFF; D: .; size: .; J: TRBJ2-1; length: 16; V: TRBV7-9